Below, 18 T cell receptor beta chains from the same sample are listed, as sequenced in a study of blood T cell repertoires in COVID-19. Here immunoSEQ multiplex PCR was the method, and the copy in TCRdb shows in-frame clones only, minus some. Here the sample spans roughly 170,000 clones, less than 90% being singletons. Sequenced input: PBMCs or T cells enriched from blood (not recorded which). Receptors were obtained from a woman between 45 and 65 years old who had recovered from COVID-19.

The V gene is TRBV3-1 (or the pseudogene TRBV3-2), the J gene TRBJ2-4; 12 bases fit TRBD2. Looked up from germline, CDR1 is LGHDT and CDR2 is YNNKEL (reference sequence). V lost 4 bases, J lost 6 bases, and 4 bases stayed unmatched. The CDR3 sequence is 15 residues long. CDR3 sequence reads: CASSPSSGRVNIQYF. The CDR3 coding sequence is TGTGCCAGCAGCCCATCTAGCGGGAGGGTAAACATTCAGTACTTC.

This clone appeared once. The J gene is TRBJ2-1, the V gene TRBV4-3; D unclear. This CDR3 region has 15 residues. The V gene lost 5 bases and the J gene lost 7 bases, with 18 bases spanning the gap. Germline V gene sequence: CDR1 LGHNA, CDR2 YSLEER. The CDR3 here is CASSASARSRNEQFF. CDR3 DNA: TGCGCCAGCAGCGCTTCGGCTCGCTCGAGGAATGAGCAGTTCTTC.

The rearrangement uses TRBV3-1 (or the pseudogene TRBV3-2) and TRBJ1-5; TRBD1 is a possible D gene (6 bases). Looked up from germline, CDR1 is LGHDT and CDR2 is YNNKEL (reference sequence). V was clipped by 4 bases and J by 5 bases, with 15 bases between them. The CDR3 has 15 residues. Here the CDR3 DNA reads TGTGCCAGCAGCCCGCGACCGGGGGGCGATCAGCCCCAGCATTTT. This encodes CASSPRPGGDQPQHF.

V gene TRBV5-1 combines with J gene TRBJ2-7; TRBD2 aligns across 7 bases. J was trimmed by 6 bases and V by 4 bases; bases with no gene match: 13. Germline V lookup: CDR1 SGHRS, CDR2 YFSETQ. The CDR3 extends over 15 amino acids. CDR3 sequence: CASSPGTGLMFEQYV. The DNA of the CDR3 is TGCGCCAGCAGCCCCGGGACGGGACTAATGTTCGAGCAGTACGTC.

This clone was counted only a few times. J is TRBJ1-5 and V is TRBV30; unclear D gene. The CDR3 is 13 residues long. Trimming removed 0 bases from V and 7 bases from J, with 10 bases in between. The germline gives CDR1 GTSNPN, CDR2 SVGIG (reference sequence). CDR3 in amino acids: CAWSVPGRQPQHF. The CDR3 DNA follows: TGTGCCTGGAGTGTACCTGGGCGACAGCCCCAGCATTTT.

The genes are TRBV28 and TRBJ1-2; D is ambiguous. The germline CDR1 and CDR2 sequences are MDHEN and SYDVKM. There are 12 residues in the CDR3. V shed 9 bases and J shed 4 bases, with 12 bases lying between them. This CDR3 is CASTARFYGYTF. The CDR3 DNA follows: TGTGCCAGTACAGCCCGATTCTATGGCTACACCTTC.

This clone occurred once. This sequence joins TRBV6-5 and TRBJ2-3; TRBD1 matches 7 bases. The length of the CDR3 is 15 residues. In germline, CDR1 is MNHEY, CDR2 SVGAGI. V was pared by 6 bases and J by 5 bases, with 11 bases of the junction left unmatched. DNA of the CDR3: TGTGCCAGCAGCCGACAGGGTTCGTACGGAGATACGCAGTATTTT. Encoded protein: CASSRQGSYGDTQYF.

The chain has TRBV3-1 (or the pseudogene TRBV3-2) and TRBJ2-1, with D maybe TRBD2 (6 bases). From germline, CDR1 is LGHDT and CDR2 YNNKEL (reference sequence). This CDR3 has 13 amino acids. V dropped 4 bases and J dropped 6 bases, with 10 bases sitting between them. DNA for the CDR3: TGTGCCAGCAGCCCGGGACTCTCCAATGAGCAGTTCTTC. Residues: CASSPGLSNEQFF.

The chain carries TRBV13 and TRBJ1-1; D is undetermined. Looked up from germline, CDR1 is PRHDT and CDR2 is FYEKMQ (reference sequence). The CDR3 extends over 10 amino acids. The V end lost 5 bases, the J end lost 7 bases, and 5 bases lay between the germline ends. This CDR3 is CASSIHEAFF. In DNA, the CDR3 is TGTGCCAGCAGCATACATGAAGCTTTCTTT.

Here the CDR3 DNA reads TGTGCCAGCAACGGGCAGGGAAGGGATGGCTACACCTTC. Translated: CASNGQGRDGYTF. The chain uses TRBV12-3 or TRBV12-4 and TRBJ1-2; TRBD1 is a possible D gene (5 bases). Trimming cost V 7 bases and J 6 bases, with 15 bases left between them. The CDR3 length is 13 residues.

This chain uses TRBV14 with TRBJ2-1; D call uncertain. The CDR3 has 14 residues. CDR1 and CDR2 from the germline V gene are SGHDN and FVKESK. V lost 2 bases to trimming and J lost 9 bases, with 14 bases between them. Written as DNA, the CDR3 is TGTGCCAGCAGCCAATCTTTCGGGTTAGGTGAGCAGTTCTTC. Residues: CASSQSFGLGEQFF.

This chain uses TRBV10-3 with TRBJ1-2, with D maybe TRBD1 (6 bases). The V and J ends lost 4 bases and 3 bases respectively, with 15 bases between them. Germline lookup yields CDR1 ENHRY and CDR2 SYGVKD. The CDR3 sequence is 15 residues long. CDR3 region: CAISVTGSSDYGYTF. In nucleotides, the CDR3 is TGTGCCATCAGTGTCACAGGGTCTTCGGACTATGGCTACACCTTC.

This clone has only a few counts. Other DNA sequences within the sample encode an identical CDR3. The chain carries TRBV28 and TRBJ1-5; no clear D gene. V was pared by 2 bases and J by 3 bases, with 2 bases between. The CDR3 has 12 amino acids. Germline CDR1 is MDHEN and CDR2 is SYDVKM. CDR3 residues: CASSLLNQPQHF. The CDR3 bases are TGTGCCAGCAGTTTACTCAATCAGCCCCAGCATTTT. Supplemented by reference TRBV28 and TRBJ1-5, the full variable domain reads DVKVTQSSRYLVKRTGEKVFLECVQDMDHENMFWYRQDPGLGLRLIYFSYDVKMKEKGDIPEGYSVSREKKERFSLILESASTNQTSMYLCASSLLNQPQHFGDGTRLSIL.

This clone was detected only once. CDR3 bases: TGCAGCGTTGAAAGCGGTCCGGAGGAGCAGTTCTTC. It yields the protein CSVESGPEEQFF. J is TRBJ2-1 and V is TRBV29-1, with a tentative D call TRBD2 (5 bases). This CDR3 is built from 12 residues. The V gene's germline CDR1 is SQVTM and CDR2 ANQGSEA. Deletions cut 2 bases from V and 10 bases from J, with 12 bases between.

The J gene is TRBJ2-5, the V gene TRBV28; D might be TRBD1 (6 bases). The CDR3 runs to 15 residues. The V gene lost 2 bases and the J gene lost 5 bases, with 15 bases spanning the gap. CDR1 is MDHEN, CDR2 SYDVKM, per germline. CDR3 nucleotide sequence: TGTGCCAGCAGTTTAGTCCCTACAGGGTCGGAGACCCAGTACTTC. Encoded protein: CASSLVPTGSETQYF.

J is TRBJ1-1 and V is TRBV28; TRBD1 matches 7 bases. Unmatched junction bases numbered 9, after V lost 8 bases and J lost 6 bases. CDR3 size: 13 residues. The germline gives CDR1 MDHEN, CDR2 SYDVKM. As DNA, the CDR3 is TGTGCCAGCGATTTAGGGGGCGCGTCTGAAGCTTTCTTT. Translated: CASDLGGASEAFF.

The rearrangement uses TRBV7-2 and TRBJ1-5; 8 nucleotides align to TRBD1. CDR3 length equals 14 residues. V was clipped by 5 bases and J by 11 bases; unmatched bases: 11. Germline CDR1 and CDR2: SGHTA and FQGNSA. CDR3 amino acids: CASSIGQGYGSQHF. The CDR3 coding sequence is TGTGCCAGCAGCATCGGACAGGGATATGGGTCCCAGCATTTT.

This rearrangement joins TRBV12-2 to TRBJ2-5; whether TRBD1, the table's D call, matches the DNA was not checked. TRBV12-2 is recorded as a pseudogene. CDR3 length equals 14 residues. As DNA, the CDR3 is TGTGCAAGTCGCCCGGACAGGGTTTGTGAGACCCAGTACTTC. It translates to CASRPDRVCETQYF.